The rows below give T cell receptor beta chains drawn from one sample of a study of blood T cell repertoires in COVID-19. Sequenced by immunoSEQ multiplex PCR; TCRdb stores in-frame clones only, minus some. This sample has 140,000 to 150,000 clones, with over 75% found just once. Material: peripheral blood. The origin of the receptors is a man aged 55 to 70 with active or convalescent COVID-19. Each CDR3 is given with its conserved first and last residue. Each record gives: clone size, V gene, J gene, D gene, CDR3 protein, CDR3 DNA. A D gene is named only where the DNA matches it firmly. Clone size is not always given. Where it is, it says once, few, many or a class for expanded clones.

.	TRBV19	TRBJ1-1	.	CASSINRETTEAFF	TGTGCCAGTAGTATTAACAGGGAGACCACTGAAGCTTTCTTT
.	TRBV29-1	TRBJ2-7	.	CSVVAGAFYEQYF	TGCAGCGTTGTCGCAGGGGCCTTTTACGAGCAGTACTTC
.	TRBV28	TRBJ2-7	.	CASSLAVPYEQYF	TGTGCCAGCAGTTTGGCAGTGCCCTACGAGCAGTACTTC
.	TRBV4-2	TRBJ2-1	.	CASSQNLGRYNEQFF	TGTGCCAGCAGCCAGAATCTAGGTCGTTACAATGAGCAGTTCTTC
.	TRBV7-3	TRBJ2-2	TRBD1	CASRPGTGDGELFF	TGTGCCAGCAGACCCGGGACAGGGGACGGGGAGCTGTTTTTT
.	TRBV4-1	TRBJ2-4	.	CASSQASALSIQYF	TGCGCCAGCAGCCAAGCCTCTGCTCTGAGCATTCAGTACTTC
.	TRBV5-5	TRBJ1-1	.	CASSLATVVEAFF	TGTGCCAGCAGCTTGGCGACAGTTGTTGAAGCTTTCTTT
.	TRBV7-2	TRBJ1-5	.	CASSLWLNQPQHF	TGTGCCAGCAGCTTATGGCTCAATCAGCCCCAGCATTTT
.	TRBV29-1	TRBJ1-1	.	CSVEAGMNTEAFF	TGCAGCGTTGAGGCTGGTATGAACACTGAAGCTTTCTTT
once	TRBV7-9	TRBJ2-1	TRBD2	CASSLGRAGYNEQFF	TGTGCCAGCAGCTTGGGGAGGGCGGGCTACAATGAGCAGTTCTTC
.	TRBV29-1	TRBJ1-5	.	CSVEVGGGQPQHF	TGCAGCGTTGAAGTCGGGGGGGGGCAGCCCCAGCATTTT
few	TRBV7-3	TRBJ2-2	.	CASSQSPTANTGELFF	TGTGCCAGCAGCCAGTCCCCCACCGCGAACACCGGGGAGCTGTTTTTT
.	TRBV5-1	TRBJ2-7	TRBD1	CASSSQGAANSYEQYF	TGCGCCAGCAGCTCACAGGGGGCGGCCAACTCCTACGAGCAGTACTTC
.	TRBV6-5	TRBJ1-6	.	CASSRDTNSPLHF	TGTGCCAGCAGCCGGGACACTAATTCACCCCTCCACTTT
.	TRBV3-1/TRBV3-2	TRBJ1-5	TRBD1	CASSLGQGRQPQHF	TGTGCCAGCAGCCTCGGACAGGGAAGACAGCCCCAGCATTTT
.	TRBV19	TRBJ1-1	TRBD1	CASRMTGMNTEAFF	TGTGCCAGTAGGATGACAGGGATGAACACTGAAGCTTTCTTT
.	TRBV14	TRBJ2-1	TRBD2	CASSQTRTSGSLNEQFF	TGTGCCAGCAGCCAAACCCGGACTAGCGGGAGTTTGAATGAGCAGTTCTTC
.	TRBV28	TRBJ1-2	TRBD1	CASSLNRGIDGYTF	TGTGCCAGCAGTTTAAACAGGGGCATTGATGGCTACACCTTC
.	TRBV5-6	TRBJ1-5	.	CASSFVNQPQHF	TGTGCCAGCAGCTTCGTTAATCAGCCCCAGCATTTT
many	TRBV12-3/TRBV12-4	TRBJ2-2	.	CASQTVLPGELFF	TGTGCCAGCCAGACTGTCCTCCCCGGGGAGCTGTTTTTT
.	TRBV5-4	TRBJ2-3	TRBD2	CASALRAGGKDTQYF	TGTGCCAGCGCCCTTCGAGCGGGAGGGAAAGATACGCAGTATTTT
.	TRBV4-1	TRBJ2-1	.	CATRSWSSYNEQFF	TGCGCCACAAGGAGCTGGAGCTCCTACAATGAGCAGTTCTTC
.	TRBV7-3	TRBJ2-5	TRBD1	CASSATGGPETQYF	TGTGCCAGCAGCGCGACAGGGGGCCCAGAGACCCAGTACTTC
.	TRBV19	TRBJ2-2	.	CASSSTGPTGELFF	TGTGCCAGTAGTTCGACAGGTCCCACCGGGGAGCTGTTTTTT
few	TRBV12-3/TRBV12-4	TRBJ2-5	.	CASSIRRETQYF	TGTGCCAGCAGTATTCGGAGGGAGACCCAGTACTTC
.	TRBV10-3	TRBJ1-5	.	CAISEDTRLSQPQHF	TGTGCCATCAGTGAGGACACCAGGTTGTCTCAGCCCCAGCATTTT
.	TRBV24-1	TRBJ2-3	TRBD1	CATSDDLGQGISDTQYF	TGTGCCACCAGTGACGACTTGGGACAGGGGATTTCAGATACGCAGTATTTT
.	TRBV27	TRBJ2-4	.	CASTLTSLLSSRENIQYF	TGTGCCAGCACCCTTACTAGCCTCCTCTCCTCTAGGGAAAACATTCAGTACTTC
.	TRBV24-1	TRBJ1-2	.	CATSAEALGGYTF	TGTGCCACCAGTGCGGAGGCCCTCGGGGGCTACACCTTC
.	TRBV5-1	TRBJ2-2	.	CASSSGGSVNTGELFF	TGCGCCAGCAGCTCCGGGGGAAGTGTCAACACCGGGGAGCTGTTTTTT
.	TRBV5-8	TRBJ2-5	TRBD1	CASSSGTGGGQETQYF	TGTGCCAGCAGCTCCGGGACAGGGGGGGGCCAAGAGACCCAGTACTTC
.	TRBV7-8	TRBJ1-5	TRBD1	CASSWGQGVINQPQHF	TGTGCCAGCAGCTGGGGACAGGGGGTGATTAATCAGCCCCAGCATTTT
.	TRBV5-1	TRBJ2-1	.	CASSLGGGGDHEQFF	TGCGCCAGCAGCTTGGGAGGAGGAGGGGATCATGAGCAGTTCTTC
.	TRBV2	TRBJ2-5	.	CASSREWQETQYF	TGTGCCAGCAGTCGGGAGTGGCAAGAGACCCAGTACTTC
.	TRBV5-1	TRBJ2-7	TRBD1	CASSKDRGRGQPYEQYF	TGCGCCAGCAGCAAGGACAGGGGAAGAGGGCAACCCTACGAGCAGTACTTC
few	TRBV5-1	TRBJ2-7	.	CASSFTAAGTTYEQYF	TGCGCCAGCAGCTTTACAGCCGCCGGGACAACCTACGAGCAGTACTTC
.	TRBV28	TRBJ2-5	.	CASSSTDDQETQYF	TGTGCCAGCAGTTCGACAGACGACCAAGAGACCCAGTACTTC
.	TRBV19	TRBJ2-5	.	CASSITFTETQYF	TGTGCCAGTAGTATCACATTCACGGAGACCCAGTACTTC
.	TRBV6-5	TRBJ2-1	TRBD2	CASSYPRTSGNEQFF	TGTGCCAGCAGTTACCCCCGGACTAGCGGCAATGAGCAGTTCTTC
.	TRBV4-1	TRBJ1-2	.	CASSQLQGGYGYTF	TGCGCCAGCAGCCAGTTACAGGGCGGCTATGGCTACACCTTC
few	TRBV5-1	TRBJ1-4	.	CASSLSRGGITNEKLFF	TGCGCCAGCAGCTTGTCTCGCGGGGGGATAACTAATGAAAAACTGTTTTTT
.	TRBV4-2	TRBJ2-3	TRBD1	CASSQPGQGAGAQYF	TGTGCCAGCAGCCAACCGGGACAGGGGGCCGGTGCGCAGTATTTT
once	TRBV7-8	TRBJ2-2	TRBD2	CASSSLAGGDTGELFF	TGTGCCAGCAGCTCACTAGCGGGAGGGGACACCGGGGAGCTGTTTTTT
.	TRBV12-3/TRBV12-4	TRBJ1-1	.	CASSLKRGAFF	TGTGCCAGCAGTTTAAAGCGGGGGGCTTTCTTT
once	TRBV4-2	TRBJ1-1	.	CASSKPSMNTEAFF	TGTGCCAGCAGCAAGCCATCCATGAACACTGAAGCTTTCTTT
.	TRBV6-2/TRBV6-3	TRBJ2-5	TRBD2	CASSYSLGTSGTQETQYF	TGTGCCAGCAGTTACTCCCTAGGGACTAGCGGGACACAAGAGACCCAGTACTTC
.	TRBV28	TRBJ2-1	.	CASSPLTVRWEAVYNEQFF	TGTGCCAGCAGTCCATTGACGGTTAGGTGGGAGGCGGTATACAATGAGCAGTTCTTC
.	TRBV18	TRBJ2-7	TRBD2	CASSPRVAGGSYEQYF	TGTGCCAGCTCACCAAGGGTAGCGGGAGGTTCCTACGAGCAGTACTTC
.	TRBV7-3	TRBJ2-5	TRBD1	CASSSSRDSQETQYF	TGTGCCAGCAGCTCCTCCCGGGACAGCCAAGAGACCCAGTACTTC
few	TRBV19	TRBJ1-2	.	CASIDPDLRGYTF	TGTGCCAGTATAGACCCCGACTTAAGGGGCTACACCTTC
.	TRBV5-1	TRBJ2-3	.	CASRIEGPTDTQYF	TGCGCCAGCAGAATAGAGGGCCCCACAGATACGCAGTATTTT
many	TRBV19	TRBJ2-2	.	CASRAVGELFF	TGTGCCAGTAGGGCTGTCGGGGAGCTGTTTTTT
.	TRBV28	TRBJ2-5	TRBD2	CASSLSGTLSETQYF	TGTGCCAGCAGTTTAAGCGGGACCCTATCAGAGACCCAGTACTTC
.	TRBV7-2	TRBJ2-1	.	CASSLAVTSAAEQFF	TGTGCCAGCAGCTTAGCGGTGACATCCGCCGCTGAGCAGTTCTTC
.	TRBV11-3	TRBJ2-5	.	CASSSRTVEETQYF	TGTGCCAGCAGCTCTCGGACAGTTGAAGAGACCCAGTACTTC
.	TRBV4-1	TRBJ2-7	TRBD2	CASSHLFARGSNEQYF	TGCGCCAGCAGCCATTTATTCGCTCGCGGGAGCAACGAGCAGTACTTC
.	TRBV19	TRBJ2-7	TRBD2	CASRAGLAKGEQYF	TGTGCCAGTAGAGCGGGACTAGCAAAGGGCGAGCAGTACTTC